Listed below are T cell receptor beta chains from one sample, sequenced in a study of T cell repertoires in cytomegalovirus infection. Via MiXCR, TCRdb re-called the reads, giving one row per CDR3 protein. The top ten clones hold around 7.6% of a sample with some 600,000 distinct CDR3 sequences, 24% of them seen once. The sequencing input was CD8+ T cells from PBMCs. The receptors were gathered from a human donor in good health (CMV status not recorded). Some clones in this sample may be carry-over from other donors' samples. Both conserved end residues are trimmed from each CDR3. A D gene is named only where the DNA matches it firmly. Size is omitted from some rows. Given values are once, few, many or a class for expanded clones.

V gene	J gene	D gene	clone size	CDR3 protein
TRBV15	TRBJ1-2	-	few	ATRARGFGLT
TRBV5-5	TRBJ2-7	TRBD2	once	ASSPWGSGVEQY
TRBV29-1	TRBJ2-3	TRBD2	-	SVEGVLAGYDTQY
TRBV27	TRBJ2-3	-	few	ASSGPSTDTQY
TRBV28	TRBJ1-5	-	many	ASSADGSYQPQH
TRBV5-6	TRBJ2-2	TRBD2	-	ASSPFQRGVNTGELF
TRBV20-1	TRBJ2-7	-	-	SAARDSDSYEQY
TRBV4-1	TRBJ2-1	TRBD2	many	ASSQELADYNEQF
TRBV6-6	TRBJ2-1	TRBD2	-	ASNSPGLSSYNEQF
TRBV7-9	TRBJ2-5	-	-	ASSLARSQETQY
TRBV7-9	TRBJ2-1	TRBD1	few	ASSYRGLDEQF
TRBV20-1	TRBJ1-5	-	few	SARDTGISNQPQH
TRBV2	TRBJ2-3	TRBD2	-	ASSVAREVVTDTQY
TRBV7-6	TRBJ1-6	-	-	ANSPSRAGRIVNSPLH
TRBV7-2	TRBJ2-2	TRBD2	many	ASSLEASGGVIGELF